This TCR beta chain was documented in a study of blood T cell repertoires in COVID-19. Turning to the study itself: Whether acute or convalescent, the COVID-19 samples came from the United States, Italy and Spain. Sample material is recorded as cDNA or gDNA derived from T cells, B-cell-depleted T cells, or PBMCs.

In the authors' methods: Counts of nucleated cells, estimated from reference gene primer amplification, were obtained. Assay used: immunoSEQ multiplex PCR; TCRdb lists only in-frame clones, some missing. V and J calls plus clone size are reproduced from that table; the DNA served to infer D and trimming. The data show 270,000 or so clones, 85% seen once. CDR1 and CDR2 (germline): SGHNT, YYREEE (reference sequence). J lost 1 base, V lost 4 bases, and 6 bases had no gene match. This CDR3 spans 15 amino acids. The sequenced sample consisted of peripheral blood. The chain recombines TRBV5-4 with TRBJ2-7, with TRBD2 matching 9 bases. The origin of this receptor is a human donor in a cohort sampled during active COVID-19. CDR3 loop: CASSPIAGASYEQYF. CDR3 DNA sequence: TGTGCCAGCAGCCCCATAGCGGGAGCTTCCTACGAGCAGTACTTC.